This entry lists 29 T cell receptor beta chains sequenced from one sample in a study of T cell responses to AZD1222 COVID-19 vaccine. Repertoires were generated with immunoSEQ multiplex PCR, while TCRdb's copy carries only in-frame clones and drops some. This sample has roughly 150,000 clones; 70% to 90% occur once, and the top ten carry roughly 4.7%. The material was peripheral blood, obtained on day 0 of AZD1222 vaccination. These receptors all stem from an adult in good health.

This rearrangement joins TRBV5-4 to TRBJ2-7, with TRBD2 identical over 10 bases. The CDR3 is 16 residues long. Germline values: CDR1 SGHNT, CDR2 YYREEE (reference sequence). The trim removed 4 bases at V and 3 bases at J, leaving 10 bases unmatched. The CDR3 reads CASSRTGTSVFYEQYF. In DNA, the CDR3 is TGTGCCAGCAGCCGCACCGGGACTAGCGTTTTCTACGAGCAGTACTTC.

The genes are TRBV4-2 and TRBJ1-3; 10 bases line up with TRBD1. Trimming cost V 4 bases and J 9 bases; bases outside gene matches: 12. CDR3 length: 16 amino acids. From germline, CDR1 is LGHNA and CDR2 YNFKEQ. This CDR3 is CASSLTTDRGSSTIYF. DNA of the CDR3: TGTGCCAGCAGCCTAACCACGGACAGGGGGTCGAGCACCATATATTTT.

The V and J genes are TRBV9 and TRBJ1-1; D is perhaps TRBD1 (5 bases). The CDR3 runs to 13 residues. From germline, CDR1 is SGDLS and CDR2 YYNGEE. The V gene lost 4 bases and the J gene lost 6 bases, with 13 bases spanning the gap. CDR3 in amino acids: CASSSGTGPEAFF. The CDR3 coding sequence is TGTGCCAGCAGCTCGGGGACGGGACCTGAAGCTTTCTTT.

The chain uses TRBV11-2 and TRBJ1-5, with 7 bases that match TRBD1. J lost 7 bases, V lost 5 bases, and 17 bases had no gene match. The CDR3 has 17 amino acids. Per germline, CDR1 SGHAT and CDR2 FQNNGV. The CDR3 DNA follows: TGTGCCAGCAGCCAGCTTGACGCCAGGGGGGGTCTCCAGCCCCAGCATTTT. This gives the protein CASSQLDARGGLQPQHF.

This clone was detected only once. V and J are TRBV28 and TRBJ1-5; 7 bases match TRBD1. The V segment lost 7 bases and the J segment 1 base; nucleotides outside the gene matches: 7. Germline lookup yields CDR1 MDHEN and CDR2 SYDVKM. The CDR3 length is 15 residues. The CDR3 loop is CASTRGTPSNQPQHF. The DNA of the CDR3 is TGTGCCAGCACCAGGGGGACTCCGAGCAATCAGCCCCAGCATTTT.

The chain links TRBV28 to TRBJ2-7, with D uncertain. V gave up 5 bases and J gave up 5 bases, with 10 bases separating them. CDR1 is MDHEN and CDR2 is SYDVKM in the germline V gene. The CDR3 length is 12 residues. CDR3 protein: CASSPPRHEQYF. CDR3 nucleotide sequence: TGTGCCAGCAGTCCCCCGAGGCACGAGCAGTACTTC. Complete variable domain (other parts from reference TRBV28 and TRBJ2-7): DVKVTQSSRYLVKRTGEKVFLECVQDMDHENMFWYRQDPGLGLRLIYFSYDVKMKEKGDIPEGYSVSREKKERFSLILESASTNQTSMYLCASSPPRHEQYFGPGTRLTVT.

This clone occurred a few times. The chain carries TRBV28 and TRBJ1-1; weak D call: TRBD1 (6 bases). The V and J ends lost 4 bases and 4 bases respectively, with 10 bases between them. The CDR3 extends over 13 amino acids. CDR1 is MDHEN and CDR2 is SYDVKM in the germline V gene. The CDR3 is CASSSYRVTEAFF. In DNA, the CDR3 is TGTGCCAGCAGTTCTTACAGGGTCACTGAAGCTTTCTTT.

The gene calls are TRBV21-1 and TRBJ1-3. TRBV21-1 is noted as a pseudogene. The CDR3 is 16 amino acids. Here the CDR3 DNA reads TGTGCCAGCAGCAAATTCGGCGGGAGTTGTGGAAACACCATATATTTT. Translated, it gives CASSKFGGSCGNTIYF.

V is TRBV6-6 and J is TRBJ2-1; weak D call: TRBD1 (6 bases). Trimming took off 3 bases at V and 6 bases at J, with 12 bases between the two ends. Germline V gives CDR1 MNHNY, CDR2 SVGAGI (reference sequence). CDR3 size: 14 residues. DNA for the CDR3: TGTGCCAGCAGTTATTTTCTAGGGGGCAATGAGCAGTTCTTC. It yields the protein CASSYFLGGNEQFF.

The genes are TRBV28 and TRBJ2-7; D is uncertain. V gave up 6 bases and J gave up 7 bases, with 13 bases separating them. Germline V gene lookup returns CDR1 MDHEN and CDR2 SYDVKM. The CDR3 extends over 12 amino acids. The CDR3 protein is CASSSWSKEQYF. Here the CDR3 DNA reads TGTGCCAGCAGCAGCTGGAGCAAAGAGCAGTACTTC.

The J gene is TRBJ2-7, the V gene TRBV27; the D gene is possibly TRBD1 (5 bases). The CDR3 spans 14 residues. V was cut by 2 bases and J by 4 bases, with 12 bases left in between. CDR1 MNHEY and CDR2 SMNVEV come from the germline V gene (reference sequence). Written as DNA, the CDR3 is TGTGCCAGCAGTTTAGGTGACAGACAATACGAGCAGTACTTC. It yields the protein CASSLGDRQYEQYF.

The gene calls are TRBV30 and TRBJ1-2; D gene ambiguous. Trimming cost V 2 bases and J 7 bases, with 11 bases left between them. CDR3 size: 12 residues. Germline values: CDR1 GTSNPN, CDR2 SVGIG (reference sequence). The CDR3 loop is CAWSFGERGYTF. The CDR3, as DNA: TGTGCCTGGAGTTTTGGGGAGCGTGGCTACACCTTC.

V is TRBV10-2 and J is TRBJ2-5, with TRBD2 identical over 8 bases. The CDR3 is 14 amino acids. J gave up 4 bases and V 6 bases, and 7 bases lay outside the gene matches. Germline assignment: CDR1 WSHSY and CDR2 SAAADI. The chain's CDR3 is CASRDSGKGETQYF. The CDR3 region has the DNA TGCGCCAGCAGAGATAGCGGGAAGGGAGAGACCCAGTACTTC.

The chain joins TRBV7-3 to TRBJ2-7; D call uncertain. CDR3 length equals 14 residues. The germline V gene encodes CDR1 SGHTA and CDR2 FQGTGA. The ends were cut back, 5 bases at V and 0 bases at J, with 11 bases in the middle. CDR3 DNA: TGTGCCAGCAGCCTTGACCCGAGCTCCTACGAGCAGTACTTC. This sequence encodes CASSLDPSSYEQYF.

The chain uses TRBV2 and TRBJ1-2; D gene uncertain. The CDR3 is made up of 11 amino acids. V lost 6 bases, J lost 5 bases, and 7 bases lay in between. The germline V gene encodes CDR1 SNHLY and CDR2 FYNNEI. The CDR3 DNA follows: TGTGCCAGCAGGAACTTTTATGGCTACACCTTC. It codes for CASRNFYGYTF.

The chain recombines TRBV7-2 with TRBJ2-7; 8 positions agree with TRBD2. CDR3 length: 13 amino acids. Unmatched junction bases numbered 12, after V lost 5 bases and J lost 12 bases. Germline V CDR1 and CDR2: SGHTA, FQGNSA. CDR3 amino acids: CASSVPGGGLRYF. CDR3 coding DNA: TGTGCCAGCAGCGTTCCCGGGGGGGGCCTCAGGTACTTC.

For the CDR3, the DNA is TGTGCCAGCTCACGCGGGCAGCCTTCGAGGGCCGGGGAGCTGTTTTTT. It translates to CASSRGQPSRAGELFF. J is TRBJ2-2 and V is TRBV18; D may be TRBD2 (5 bases). Germline CDR1 reads KGHSH; CDR2 reads LQKENI. This CDR3 is 16 amino acids long. The germline V and J ends were trimmed by 4 bases and 6 bases, with 18 bases remaining between them.

This clone was picked up one time. The rearrangement links TRBV28 to TRBJ2-5; 8 nucleotides match TRBD2. The V gene's germline CDR1 is MDHEN and CDR2 SYDVKM. The CDR3 covers 16 residues. V was pared by 6 bases and J by 3 bases, with 12 bases of the junction left unmatched. The CDR3 DNA follows: TGTGCCAGCAGCAGGACTAGCTTTAGAAAAAAAGAGACCCAGTACTTC. This codes for CASSRTSFRKKETQYF.

The rearrangement uses TRBV11-3 and TRBJ2-3; D gene ambiguous. The germline gives CDR1 SGHNT, CDR2 YENEEA. The V gene lost 5 bases and the J gene lost 6 bases, with 9 bases spanning the gap. There are 12 residues in the CDR3. The CDR3 DNA follows: TGTGCCAGCAGCCCGACTGGGGATACGCAGTATTTT. Translation gives CASSPTGDTQYF.

The DNA for the CDR3 is TGCAGCGTCGCGCGGGGGTCCAACACCGGGGAGCTGTTTTTT. Its protein is CSVARGSNTGELFF. The chain couples TRBV29-1 to TRBJ2-2; 7 positions agree with TRBD2. The CDR3 totals 14 residues. Trimming removed 6 bases from V and 2 bases from J; junction bases left unmatched: 6. Germline-derived CDR1 and CDR2 are SQVTM and ANQGSEA.

The chain employs TRBV7-9 and TRBJ1-3, with TRBD1 as a possible D gene (6 bases). CDR1 SEHNR and CDR2 FQNEAQ come from the germline V gene (reference sequence). The V and J ends lost 5 bases and 1 base respectively, with 15 bases between them. The CDR3 sequence is 16 residues long. The CDR3 loop reads CASSQLAGESGNTIYF. Here the CDR3 DNA reads TGTGCCAGCAGCCAGTTAGCAGGGGAGTCTGGAAACACCATATATTTT. The full variable domain, with the rest looked up from reference TRBV7-9 and TRBJ1-3, is DTGVSQNPRHKITKRGQNVTFRCDPISEHNRLYWYRQTLGQGPEFLTYFQNEAQLEKSRLLSDRFSAERPKGSFSTLEIQRTEQGDSAMYLCASSQLAGESGNTIYFGEGSWLTVV.

The V and J genes are TRBV4-3 and TRBJ2-7; TRBD1 agrees at 9 bases. Losses at the gene ends were 1 base for V and 5 bases for J; bases not matched to a gene: 0. The germline CDR1 and CDR2 sequences are LGHNA and YSLEER. The CDR3 runs 13 residues. The CDR3 DNA is TGCGCCAGCAGCCAAGGGACAGGGGACGAGCAGTACTTC. Amino acids: CASSQGTGDEQYF.

V and J are TRBV29-1 and TRBJ1-1; tentative D call: TRBD1 (5 bases). Trimming shortened V by 8 bases and J by 0 bases, and 22 bases separated the two germline ends. The CDR3 extends over 16 amino acids. Germline CDR1 and CDR2: SQVTM and ANQGSEA. CDR3 bases: TGCAGCACCGCCCGGGGGACGGCAGCTGTGAACACTGAAGCTTTCTTT. Encoded protein: CSTARGTAAVNTEAFF. Full variable domain (remainder filled in from reference TRBV29-1 and TRBJ1-1): SAVISQKPSRDICQRGTSLTIQCQVDSQVTMMFWYRQQPGQSLTLIATANQGSEATYESGFVIDKFPISRPNLTFSTLTVSNMSPEDSSIYLCSTARGTAAVNTEAFFGQGTRLTVV.

The rearrangement links TRBV12-3 or TRBV12-4 to TRBJ1-2; D unclear. The length of the CDR3 is 12 residues. V lost 6 bases, J lost 4 bases, and 9 bases lay in between. CDR3 DNA sequence: TGTGCCAGCAGCCTATGGAGCTATGGCTACACCTTC. It translates to CASSLWSYGYTF.

J is TRBJ1-2 and V is TRBV19; 7 bases align to TRBD1. The CDR3 contains 14 residues. The V segment lost 4 bases and the J segment 6 bases; nucleotides outside the gene matches: 8. The germline gives CDR1 LNHDA, CDR2 SQIVND (reference sequence). The CDR3 sequence is CASSRKDRAHGYTF. CDR3 nucleotide sequence: TGTGCCAGTAGTAGGAAAGACAGGGCCCATGGCTACACCTTC.

A single count supports this clone. The chain employs TRBV28 and TRBJ1-1, with TRBD1 matching 11 bases. CDR3 size: 14 residues. Germline values: CDR1 MDHEN, CDR2 SYDVKM. The trim removed 3 bases at V and 5 bases at J, leaving 2 bases unmatched. DNA of the CDR3: TGTGCCAGCAGTTTTTGGGACAGGGGGACTGAAGCTTTCTTT. Amino acids: CASSFWDRGTEAFF.

CDR3 coding DNA: TGTGCCAGCAGCCTCGACAGGGGGATCTACGAGCAGTACTTC. Translation: CASSLDRGIYEQYF. V and J are TRBV7-9 and TRBJ2-7; 9 bases agree with TRBD1. V shed 5 bases, J shed 3 bases, and the junction held 5 bases outside the gene matches. Germline V gene lookup returns CDR1 SEHNR and CDR2 FQNEAQ (reference sequence). The CDR3 runs 14 residues. The full variable domain, its missing parts supplied by reference TRBV7-9 and TRBJ2-7, is DTGVSQNPRHKITKRGQNVTFRCDPISEHNRLYWYRQTLGQGPEFLTYFQNEAQLEKSRLLSDRFSAERPKGSFSTLEIQRTEQGDSAMYLCASSLDRGIYEQYFGPGTRLTVT.

The chain has TRBV5-6 and TRBJ1-2; D is perhaps TRBD1 (6 bases). Trimming took 0 bases from V and 7 from J, leaving 16 bases between them. Looked up from germline, CDR1 is SGHDT and CDR2 is YYEEEE. This CDR3 has 15 amino acids. The chain's CDR3 is CASSLGMAGARGYTF. In nucleotides, the CDR3 is TGTGCCAGCAGCTTGGGGATGGCAGGGGCGCGTGGCTACACCTTC.

The table lists this clone with a count of one. The chain has TRBV6-5 and TRBJ1-5; D gene uncertain. CDR1 is MNHEY, CDR2 SVGAGI, per germline. Trimming left V 5 bases short and J 4 bases short, with 6 bases between. The CDR3 has 12 amino acids. DNA of the CDR3: TGTGCCAGCAGTCCTCTAAATCAGCCCCAGCATTTT. Protein product: CASSPLNQPQHF.